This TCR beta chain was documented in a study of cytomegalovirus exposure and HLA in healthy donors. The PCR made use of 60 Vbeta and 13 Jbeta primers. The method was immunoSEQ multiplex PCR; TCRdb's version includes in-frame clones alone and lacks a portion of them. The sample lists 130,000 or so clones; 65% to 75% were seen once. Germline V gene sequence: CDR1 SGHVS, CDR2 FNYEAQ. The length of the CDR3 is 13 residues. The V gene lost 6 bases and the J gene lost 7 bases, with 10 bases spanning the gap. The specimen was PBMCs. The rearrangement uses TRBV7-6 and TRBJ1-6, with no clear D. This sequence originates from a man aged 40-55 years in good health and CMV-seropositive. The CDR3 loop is CASSRGGNSPLHF. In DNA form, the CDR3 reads TGTGCCAGCAGTCGAGGAGGAAATTCACCCCTCCACTTT.